This entry lists 31 T cell receptor beta chains sequenced from one sample in a study of monozygotic twins with inflammatory bowel disease. TCRdb reanalyzed the 5' RACE reads and collapses them to one entry per CDR3 protein, without DNA. This sample's clone table lists 440,000 or so distinct CDR3 sequences. Sequencing input: blood. These receptors all stem from a human donor with ulcerative colitis or Crohn's disease, or a healthy co-twin of an affected twin (not recorded which).

CDR3 sequence reads: CASSWRASLTEAFF. This chain links TRBV6-5 with TRBJ1-1. Per germline, CDR1 MNHEY and CDR2 SVGAGI. The CDR3 totals 14 residues.

The chain is built from TRBV9 and TRBJ2-5; TCRdb proposes TRBD1, but this gene call is untestable without DNA. This CDR3 has 18 amino acids. Germline V lookup: CDR1 SGDLS, CDR2 YYNGEE. CDR3 in amino acids: CASSVDGNRGRRGETQYF.

V usage is TRBV7-2 and J usage is TRBJ2-7; TCRdb returns TRBD1, unconfirmable since there is no DNA. The CDR3 contains 16 residues. Germline V gives CDR1 SGHTA, CDR2 FQGNSA. The CDR3 protein is CASSPGPGQGSLEQYF. Looking up the rest from reference TRBV7-2 and TRBJ2-7 gives the full variable domain: GAGVSQSPSNKVTEKGKDVELRCDPISGHTALYWYRQSLGQGLEFLIYFQGNSAPDKSGLPSDRFSAERTGGSVSTLTIQRTQQEDSAVYLCASSPGPGQGSLEQYFGPGTRLTVT.

The chain employs TRBV6-1 and TRBJ2-1; the TCRdb call, TRBD1, lacks DNA for checking. CDR3 length equals 14 residues. CDR1 and CDR2 (germline): MNHNS, SASEGT. CDR3: CASQYRQGWSEQFF.

This sequence joins TRBV2 and TRBJ1-2; TCRdb's D call of TRBD1 is untestable without DNA. CDR1 is SNHLY, CDR2 FYNNEI, per germline. This CDR3 spans 13 amino acids. The CDR3 spells CASSASGSGGYTF.

V is TRBV12-3 or TRBV12-4 and J is TRBJ1-1; TCRdb gives TRBD1 as the D gene, but with no DNA this cannot be confirmed. The CDR3 length is 15 residues. The chain's CDR3 is CASSPLGDRGQGAFF.

The chain combines TRBV7-2 with TRBJ2-6; TCRdb picks TRBD2, but there is no DNA to check that call. CDR1 and CDR2 from the germline V gene are SGHTA and FQGNSA. The length of the CDR3 is 16 residues. CDR3: CASMRAASSGANVLTF.

The chain uses TRBV11-2 and TRBJ2-1; there is no DNA to check the TCRdb D call of TRBD2. Germline V gives CDR1 SGHAT, CDR2 FQNNGV. This CDR3 is 19 amino acids long. CDR3 amino acids: CASSSSHKLAGIFYNEQFF.

The chain links TRBV7-2 to TRBJ2-1; TCRdb picks TRBD1, but there is no DNA to check that call. Germline values: CDR1 SGHTA, CDR2 FQGNSA. The CDR3 is 14 residues long. The CDR3 sequence: CASSLVSGGNEQFF.

The chain recombines TRBV15 with TRBJ2-3; TCRdb's D call of TRBD1 is untestable without DNA. Per the germline V gene, CDR1 is LNHNV and CDR2 is YYDKDF (reference sequence). This CDR3 has 15 amino acids. CDR3 in amino acids: CATSRDTPPVDTQYF.

CDR3 sequence: CSVEAGGGQPQHF. The chain has TRBV29-1 and TRBJ1-5; TCRdb outputs TRBD1, but without DNA this stays unchecked. Per the germline V gene, CDR1 is SQVTM and CDR2 is ANQGSEA. The CDR3 has 13 residues. The complete variable domain, with remaining parts taken from reference TRBV29-1 and TRBJ1-5, reads SAVISQKPSRDICQRGTSLTIQCQVDSQVTMMFWYRQQPGQSLTLIATANQGSEATYESGFVIDKFPISRPNLTFSTLTVSNMSPEDSSIYLCSVEAGGGQPQHFGDGTRLSIL.

This chain links TRBV5-1 with TRBJ2-5; the TRBD2 assignment by TCRdb is unverifiable without DNA. The germline V gene has CDR1 SGHRS and CDR2 YFSETQ. The CDR3 is 16 residues long. CDR3 residues: CASSERTTSYQETQYF.

The rearrangement uses TRBV20-1 and TRBJ1-3. The CDR3 runs 14 residues. Germline CDR1 DFQATT, CDR2 SNEGSKA (reference sequence). CDR3 protein: CSGRRGDSGNTIYF.

The V and J genes are TRBV4-1 and TRBJ1-2. This CDR3 comprises 16 residues. Looked up from germline, CDR1 is MGHRA and CDR2 is YSYEKL. The CDR3 protein is CASSQTGTQANYGYTF.

The chain couples TRBV5-1 to TRBJ2-7; checking the TCRdb D call of TRBD1 is not possible without DNA. Germline CDR1 and CDR2: SGHRS and YFSETQ. This CDR3 has 13 residues. The CDR3 region is CASSKDRDYEQYF.

The chain employs TRBV6-5 and TRBJ2-5; TCRdb reports TRBD1, a call that lacks DNA to check it against. The germline V gene encodes CDR1 MNHEY and CDR2 SVGAGI. There are 15 residues in the CDR3. The CDR3: CASSYGTSKQETQYF.

The chain carries TRBV6-5 and TRBJ1-4. The CDR3 loop spans 16 amino acids. Germline V gives CDR1 MNHEY, CDR2 SVGAGI. CDR3 sequence: CASSYSKVATNEKLFF.

The chain joins TRBV20-1 to TRBJ2-7; as DNA is missing, the TRBD2 call by TCRdb cannot be tested. Looked up from germline, CDR1 is DFQATT and CDR2 is SNEGSKA (reference sequence). This CDR3 comprises 13 residues. CDR3 in amino acids: CSAVLAGRYEQYF.

J is TRBJ1-4 and V is TRBV6-5; the D call from TCRdb, TRBD1, cannot be confirmed without DNA. The CDR3 extends over 13 amino acids. Germline CDR1 is MNHEY and CDR2 is SVGAGI. The CDR3: CASRPPGDEKLFF.

V and J are TRBV7-6 and TRBJ2-7; checking the TCRdb D call of TRBD1 is not possible without DNA. Germline lookup yields CDR1 SGHVS and CDR2 FNYEAQ. The CDR3 runs 14 residues. CDR3: CASSPADRDYEQYF.

CDR3 amino acids: CASSIYDSTPNGYTF. The chain uses TRBV19 and TRBJ1-2; TCRdb names TRBD1, which stays unverified in the absence of DNA. The CDR3 runs 15 residues. CDR1 and CDR2 (germline): LNHDA, SQIVND (reference sequence).

The genes are TRBV10-3 and TRBJ1-6; there is no DNA to check the TCRdb D call of TRBD1. This CDR3 comprises 13 residues. Per germline, CDR1 ENHRY and CDR2 SYGVKD. The CDR3 reads CAIRGQFNSPLHF.

The genes are TRBV11-2 and TRBJ1-4; the D call from TCRdb, TRBD1, cannot be confirmed without DNA. The CDR3 totals 12 residues. Germline V lookup: CDR1 SGHAT, CDR2 FQNNGV. The CDR3 sequence: CASSSGQRKLFF.

This rearrangement joins TRBV27 to TRBJ1-1; TCRdb's assignment of TRBD1 cannot be checked, as there is no DNA. The CDR3 sequence is 14 residues long. Germline values: CDR1 MNHEY, CDR2 SMNVEV (reference sequence). The CDR3 sequence is CASSPNTGTTEAFF.

The J gene is TRBJ2-7, the V gene TRBV5-5; checking the TCRdb D call of TRBD1 is not possible without DNA. This CDR3 is 16 amino acids long. The V gene's germline CDR1 is SGHKS and CDR2 YYEKEE (reference sequence). CDR3 amino acids: CASSVNPGQGTYEQYF.

V gene TRBV5-1 combines with J gene TRBJ2-7; the D call from TCRdb, TRBD1, cannot be confirmed without DNA. The CDR3 runs to 15 residues. Per germline, CDR1 SGHRS and CDR2 YFSETQ. The CDR3: CASSLAGTGFYEQYF.

The chain is built from TRBV28 and TRBJ1-2; TCRdb indicates TRBD1, and absent DNA this call remains unverified. The CDR3 length is 13 residues. CDR1 and CDR2 from the germline V gene are MDHEN and SYDVKM. The CDR3 here is CASGGTRIYGYTF.

The chain uses TRBV9 and TRBJ2-2; TCRdb's D call of TRBD2 is untestable without DNA. Per the germline V gene, CDR1 is SGDLS and CDR2 is YYNGEE. This CDR3 region has 16 residues. CDR3 in amino acids: CASSVVASGNTGELFF.

The chain is built from TRBV28 and TRBJ2-1; TCRdb reports TRBD1, a call that lacks DNA to check it against. This CDR3 region has 12 residues. Germline V gene sequence: CDR1 MDHEN, CDR2 SYDVKM. The CDR3 sequence: CASSLLPHEQFF. Full variable domain (missing parts from reference TRBV28 and TRBJ2-1): DVKVTQSSRYLVKRTGEKVFLECVQDMDHENMFWYRQDPGLGLRLIYFSYDVKMKEKGDIPEGYSVSREKKERFSLILESASTNQTSMYLCASSLLPHEQFFGPGTRLTVL.

The CDR3 sequence is CSVEGIPGLAEYEQYF. The chain is built from TRBV29-1 and TRBJ2-7; lacking DNA, the TRBD2 call made by TCRdb goes unchecked. The CDR3 has 16 amino acids. Germline-derived CDR1 and CDR2 are SQVTM and ANQGSEA.

The CDR3 sequence is CSARAEETQYF. The gene calls are TRBV20-1 and TRBJ2-5. The CDR3 spans 11 residues. Germline V gene data show CDR1 as DFQATT and CDR2 as SNEGSKA (reference sequence).